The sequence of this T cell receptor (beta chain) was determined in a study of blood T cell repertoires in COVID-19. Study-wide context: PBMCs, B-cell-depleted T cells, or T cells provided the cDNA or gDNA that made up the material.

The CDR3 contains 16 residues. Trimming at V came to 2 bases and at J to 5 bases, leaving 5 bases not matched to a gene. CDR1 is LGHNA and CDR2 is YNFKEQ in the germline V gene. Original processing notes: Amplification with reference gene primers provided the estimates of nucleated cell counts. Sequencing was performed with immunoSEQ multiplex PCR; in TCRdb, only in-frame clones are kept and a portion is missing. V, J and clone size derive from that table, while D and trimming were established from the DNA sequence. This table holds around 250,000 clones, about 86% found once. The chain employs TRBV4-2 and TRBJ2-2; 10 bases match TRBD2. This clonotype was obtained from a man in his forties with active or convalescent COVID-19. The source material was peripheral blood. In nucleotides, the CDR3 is TGTGCCAGCAGCCAAATAGCGGGGGGCCAAACCGGGGAGCTGTTTTTT. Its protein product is CASSQIAGGQTGELFF.